A single sample is the source of the 21 T cell receptor beta chains below, sequenced in a study of cytomegalovirus exposure and HLA in healthy donors. The PCR made use of 60 Vbeta and 13 Jbeta primers. Clones were sequenced by immunoSEQ multiplex PCR, and TCRdb holds only the in-frame ones, with some missing. Of around 120,000 clones listed, about 72% are singletons. Sequenced sample: PBMCs. The source is a man between 50 and 59 years old in good health and CMV-seropositive.

This chain uses TRBV10-3 with TRBJ2-1, with D maybe TRBD1 (6 bases). The germline V gene has CDR1 ENHRY and CDR2 SYGVKD. V was trimmed by 7 bases and J by 5 bases, leaving 12 bases between them. CDR3 length: 13 residues. The CDR3 loop reads CAIKGVGHNEQFF. CDR3 DNA: TGTGCCATCAAGGGGGTTGGTCACAATGAGCAGTTCTTC.

This clone has more than one count but fewer than ten. The genes are TRBV4-3 and TRBJ1-3; the D is unclear. Trimming pared 1 base from V and 2 bases from J, leaving 9 bases between. The length of the CDR3 is 15 residues. Per germline, CDR1 LGHNA and CDR2 YSLEER. In DNA, the CDR3 is TGCGCCAGCAGCCAAGCGATGGGCGCTGGAAACACCATATATTTT. It translates to CASSQAMGAGNTIYF.

V gene TRBV28 combines with J gene TRBJ1-5; tentatively, D is TRBD1 (6 bases). The germline V gene has CDR1 MDHEN and CDR2 SYDVKM. The germline V and J ends were trimmed by 2 bases and 2 bases, with 16 bases remaining between them. This CDR3 has 17 amino acids. The DNA of the CDR3 is TGTGCCAGCAGTTTAGTGTGGGGGGGCTCAGGCAATCAGCCCCAGCATTTT. Protein product: CASSLVWGGSGNQPQHF. The whole variable domain, filled in from reference TRBV28 and TRBJ1-5, reads DVKVTQSSRYLVKRTGEKVFLECVQDMDHENMFWYRQDPGLGLRLIYFSYDVKMKEKGDIPEGYSVSREKKERFSLILESASTNQTSMYLCASSLVWGGSGNQPQHFGDGTRLSIL.

CDR3 nucleotides: TGTGCCAGCAGCCAGGGGGCAGGGTTATACGAGCAGTACTTC. Amino acids: CASSQGAGLYEQYF. The V call is TRBV4-2, the J call TRBJ2-7, with D possibly matching TRBD1 (6 bases). Germline V gene sequence: CDR1 LGHNA, CDR2 YNFKEQ. Deletions cut 3 bases from V and 4 bases from J, with 13 bases between. CDR3 length equals 14 residues.

The V gene is TRBV29-1, the J gene TRBJ2-1; D is unresolved. Trimming left V 4 bases short and J 0 bases short, with 16 bases between. Germline CDR1 and CDR2: SQVTM and ANQGSEA. CDR3 length: 16 residues. CDR3 nucleotide sequence: TGCAGCGTTGGTGGAACTCCCCGGAGCTCCTACAATGAGCAGTTCTTC. This encodes CSVGGTPRSSYNEQFF.

This chain connects TRBV7-2 to TRBJ1-2; the match to TRBD1 covers 7 bases. There are 12 residues in the CDR3. Germline values: CDR1 SGHTA, CDR2 FQGNSA. Trimming at V came to 8 bases and at J to 8 bases, leaving 8 bases not matched to a gene. The CDR3 region has the DNA TGTGCCAGCGGCGAACAGGGGTGGGGCTACACCTTC. Translation gives CASGEQGWGYTF.

This chain connects TRBV5-1 to TRBJ2-5; D possibly corresponds to TRBD1 (7 bases). CDR1 is SGHRS and CDR2 is YFSETQ in the germline V gene. The CDR3 has 14 residues. Trimming took off 2 bases at V and 5 bases at J, with 13 bases between the two ends. CDR3 in amino acids: CASSFGQEGETQYF. The CDR3 DNA is TGCGCCAGCAGCTTCGGACAGGAGGGGGAGACCCAGTACTTC.

The chain has TRBV7-2 and TRBJ1-2, with 9 bases identical to TRBD1. In germline, CDR1 is SGHTA, CDR2 FQGNSA. The J segment lost 3 bases and the V segment lost 5 bases, leaving 13 bases of the junction unmatched. The CDR3 runs to 17 residues. CDR3 DNA: TGTGCCAGCAGCCCTGGCCTTCGGACAGGGGAGGACTATGGCTACACCTTC. It codes for CASSPGLRTGEDYGYTF. The full variable domain, rest sourced from reference TRBV7-2 and TRBJ1-2, is GAGVSQSPSNKVTEKGKDVELRCDPISGHTALYWYRQSLGQGLEFLIYFQGNSAPDKSGLPSDRFSAERTGGSVSTLTIQRTQQEDSAVYLCASSPGLRTGEDYGYTFGSGTRLTVV.

The V gene is TRBV28, the J gene TRBJ1-5, with unresolved D. V shed 6 bases and J shed 0 bases, with 12 bases lying between them. CDR1 and CDR2 from the germline V gene are MDHEN and SYDVKM. The CDR3 totals 15 residues. The CDR3 DNA reads TGTGCCAGCAGCTCAGCGGGCTATAGCAATCAGCCCCAGCATTTT. Encoded protein: CASSSAGYSNQPQHF.

The chain employs TRBV18 and TRBJ1-2, with a possible D match to TRBD1 (6 bases). CDR1 and CDR2 from the germline V gene are KGHSH and LQKENI. Trimming pared 0 bases from V and 4 bases from J, leaving 9 bases between. The length of the CDR3 is 14 residues. DNA of the CDR3: TGTGCCAGCTCACCACCGGTGACAGGCTATGGCTACACCTTC. It yields the protein CASSPPVTGYGYTF.

The V gene is TRBV5-4, the J gene TRBJ2-7; D possibly corresponds to TRBD1 (6 bases). The V end was cut by 0 bases, the J end by 3 bases, with 13 bases between. Germline loops: CDR1 SGHNT, CDR2 YYREEE (reference sequence). This CDR3 contains 15 residues. This CDR3 reads CASSLVAGGVYEQYF. As DNA, the CDR3 is TGTGCCAGCAGCTTGGTGGCTGGGGGCGTCTACGAGCAGTACTTC.

This clone was detected only a few times. This rearrangement joins TRBV4-3 to TRBJ1-3; perhaps TRBD1 as D (6 bases). V was cut by 3 bases and J by 0 bases, with 9 bases left in between. The CDR3 extends over 15 amino acids. The germline V gene encodes CDR1 LGHNA and CDR2 YSLEER. This CDR3 reads CASSQGHNSGNTIYF. The CDR3 region has the DNA TGCGCCAGCAGCCAGGGACACAACTCTGGAAACACCATATATTTT.

The J gene is TRBJ2-7, the V gene TRBV2; TRBD1 matches 7 bases. The germline V gene has CDR1 SNHLY and CDR2 FYNNEI. Trimming at V came to 6 bases and at J to 7 bases, leaving 9 bases not matched to a gene. The CDR3 length is 13 residues. The CDR3 loop reads CASRRQGSREQYF. CDR3 DNA: TGTGCCAGCAGGAGACAGGGTTCGAGGGAGCAGTACTTC.

Here the CDR3 reads CASSNYRDTEAFF. The CDR3 DNA sequence: TGTGCCAGCAGTAATTACCGGGACACTGAAGCTTTCTTT. This chain links TRBV6-5 with TRBJ1-1; no definite D call. This CDR3 region has 13 residues. Deletions cut 5 bases from V and 3 bases from J, with 10 bases between. Per germline, CDR1 MNHEY and CDR2 SVGAGI.

This chain links TRBV11-2 with TRBJ1-1, with a tentative D call TRBD1 (5 bases). This CDR3 region has 14 residues. Trimming took 5 bases from V and 4 from J, leaving 14 bases between them. CDR1 is SGHAT, CDR2 FQNNGV, per germline. This CDR3 reads CASSQAGGGTEAFF. The CDR3 coding sequence is TGTGCCAGCAGCCAGGCGGGGGGGGGCACTGAAGCTTTCTTT. The complete variable domain, with remaining parts taken from reference TRBV11-2 and TRBJ1-1, reads EAGVAQSPRYKIIEKRQSVAFWCNPISGHATLYWYQQILGQGPKLLIQFQNNGVVDDSQLPKDRFSAERLKGVDSTLKIQPAKLEDSAVYLCASSQAGGGTEAFFGQGTRLTVV.

This clone came up a few times. The rearrangement joins TRBV19 to TRBJ1-5; D possibly corresponds to TRBD1 (5 bases). Germline CDR1 reads LNHDA; CDR2 reads SQIVND (reference sequence). Trimming took off 7 bases at V and 0 bases at J, with 13 bases between the two ends. The CDR3 spans 15 residues. The CDR3 protein is CASNRGSDSNQPQHF. The CDR3 coding sequence is TGTGCCAGTAACCGGGGGTCGGATAGCAATCAGCCCCAGCATTTT.

The CDR3 nucleotides are TGCAGCGTTGAAGTTAGTAGAAATCAGCCCCAGCATTTT. Amino acids: CSVEVSRNQPQHF. The chain recombines TRBV29-1 with TRBJ1-5; D unclear. V lost 1 base to trimming and J lost 4 bases, with 8 bases between them. This CDR3 contains 13 residues. Germline values: CDR1 SQVTM, CDR2 ANQGSEA.

V is TRBV7-9 and J is TRBJ2-1; weak D call: TRBD2 (5 bases). Germline values: CDR1 SEHNR, CDR2 FQNEAQ (reference sequence). The CDR3 extends over 11 amino acids. With 11 bases removed from V and 6 bases from J, the gap between germline ends came to 11 bases. CDR3: CAGGLFNEQFF. CDR3 nucleotide sequence: TGTGCCGGTGGACTTTTCAATGAGCAGTTCTTC.

The rearrangement joins TRBV6-6 to TRBJ2-5; D is possibly TRBD1 (6 bases). Germline values: CDR1 MNHNY, CDR2 SVGAGI (reference sequence). The length of the CDR3 is 16 residues. V lost 2 bases and J lost 4, with 17 bases in between. The DNA of the CDR3 is TGTGCCAGCAGTTACGGGGGCAGGGTTGATCGAGAGACCCAGTACTTC. It translates to CASSYGGRVDRETQYF.

The genes are TRBV6-1 and TRBJ1-2; D may be TRBD1 (6 bases). Germline loops: CDR1 MNHNS, CDR2 SASEGT. The V and J ends lost 3 bases and 4 bases respectively, with 15 bases between them. There are 15 residues in the CDR3. CDR3 nucleotide sequence: TGTGCCAGCAGTGAGTTTGCAGGGGAAGGCTATGGCTACACCTTC. This sequence encodes CASSEFAGEGYGYTF.

This chain connects TRBV2 to TRBJ2-3; TRBD2 matches 7 bases. V lost 3 bases, J lost 6 bases, and 3 bases stayed unmatched. The CDR3 runs to 13 residues. CDR1 is SNHLY, CDR2 FYNNEI, per germline. Written as DNA, the CDR3 is TGTGCCAGCAGTGACCAAGCGGGGGATACGCAGTATTTT. It codes for CASSDQAGDTQYF.